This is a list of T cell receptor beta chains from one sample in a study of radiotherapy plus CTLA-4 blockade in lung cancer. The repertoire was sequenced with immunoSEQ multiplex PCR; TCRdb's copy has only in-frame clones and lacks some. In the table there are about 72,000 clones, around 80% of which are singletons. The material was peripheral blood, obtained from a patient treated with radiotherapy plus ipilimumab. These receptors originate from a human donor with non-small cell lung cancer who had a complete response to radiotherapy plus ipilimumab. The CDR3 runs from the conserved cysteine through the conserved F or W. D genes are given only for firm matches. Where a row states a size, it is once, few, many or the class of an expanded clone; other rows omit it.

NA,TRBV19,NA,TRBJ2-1,CASSILSAGEQFF,TGTGCCAGTAGTATCTTGTCGGCAGGTGAGCAGTTCTTC
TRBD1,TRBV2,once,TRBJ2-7,CASSRDREKTYEQYF,TGTGCCAGCAGTAGGGACAGGGAGAAAACCTACGAGCAGTACTTC
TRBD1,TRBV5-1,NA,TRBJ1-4,CASSFQGGDRKLFF,TGCGCCAGCAGCTTCCAGGGGGGCGACCGAAAACTGTTTTTT
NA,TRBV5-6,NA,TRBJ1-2,CASSLKTGGGGYTF,TGTGCCAGCAGCTTAAAGACCGGGGGTGGTGGCTACACCTTC
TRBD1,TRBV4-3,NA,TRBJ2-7,CASSQGRTGPGYEQYF,TGCGCCAGCAGCCAAGGACGGACAGGGCCAGGCTACGAGCAGTACTTC
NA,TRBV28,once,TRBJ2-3,CASDAGFSTDTQYF,TGTGCCAGCGACGCGGGCTTTAGCACAGATACGCAGTATTTT
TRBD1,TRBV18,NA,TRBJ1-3,CASSQGQSSGNTIYF,TGTGCCAGCTCACAGGGACAGTCCTCTGGAAACACCATATATTTT
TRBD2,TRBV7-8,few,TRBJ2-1,CANGLAGGYEQFF,TGTGCCAACGGACTAGCGGGAGGGTATGAGCAGTTCTTC
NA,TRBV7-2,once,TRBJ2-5,CASSLGLAFNQETQYF,TGTGCCAGCAGCTTAGGGCTAGCCTTCAACCAAGAGACCCAGTACTTC
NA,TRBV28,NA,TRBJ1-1,CASSFLRNTEAFF,TGTGCCAGCAGTTTTCTGAGGAACACTGAAGCTTTCTTT
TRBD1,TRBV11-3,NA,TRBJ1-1,CASTRTGVTEAFF,TGTGCCAGCACCCGGACAGGGGTGACTGAAGCTTTCTTT
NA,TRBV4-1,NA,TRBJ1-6,CASSQDGSSYNSPLHF,TGCGCCAGCAGCCAGGACGGCAGCTCCTATAATTCACCCCTCCACTTT
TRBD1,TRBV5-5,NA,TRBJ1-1,CASSLPDRGLPGNTEAFF,TGTGCCAGCAGCTTACCGGACAGGGGGCTTCCGGGGAACACTGAAGCTTTCTTT
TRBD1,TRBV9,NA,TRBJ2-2,CASSADRGSNTGELFF,TGTGCCAGCAGCGCAGACAGGGGTTCGAACACCGGGGAGCTGTTTTTT
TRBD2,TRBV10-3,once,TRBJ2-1,CAIIRTSGGLNEQFF,TGTGCCATCATCCGGACTAGCGGGGGGTTAAATGAGCAGTTCTTC
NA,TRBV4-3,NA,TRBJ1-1,CASSQDGTLNTEAFF,TGCGCCAGCAGCCAAGATGGGACATTGAACACTGAAGCTTTCTTT
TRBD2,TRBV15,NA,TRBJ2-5,CATSDNTRTSGGQETQYF,TGTGCCACCAGCGACAATACAAGGACTAGCGGGGGGCAAGAGACCCAGTACTTC
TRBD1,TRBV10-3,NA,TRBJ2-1,CAYSPGQGKNEQFF,TGTGCCTATTCCCCGGGACAGGGTAAAAATGAGCAGTTCTTC
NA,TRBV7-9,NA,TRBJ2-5,CASSYNQETQYF,TGTGCCAGCAGCTACAACCAAGAGACCCAGTACTTC
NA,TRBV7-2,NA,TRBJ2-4,CASSPNQGGDIQYF,TGTGCCAGCAGCCCGAACCAGGGTGGAGACATTCAGTACTTC
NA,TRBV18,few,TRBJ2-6,CASSPSTGRSGANVLTF,TGTGCCAGCTCACCCTCGACAGGGAGGTCTGGGGCCAACGTCCTGACTTTC
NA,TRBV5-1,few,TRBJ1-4,CASSLDANEKLFF,TGCGCCAGCAGCTTGGACGCTAATGAAAAACTGTTTTTT
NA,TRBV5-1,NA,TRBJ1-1,CASSILGETGTEAFF,TGCGCCAGCAGTATATTGGGGGAAACGGGAACTGAAGCTTTCTTT
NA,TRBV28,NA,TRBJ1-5,CASSFLRTGNQPQHF,TGTGCCAGCAGTTTCTTACGGACAGGCAATCAGCCCCAGCATTTT
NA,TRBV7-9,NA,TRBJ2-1,CASSSGTVNEQFF,TGTGCCAGCAGCTCCGGGACCGTAAATGAGCAGTTCTTC
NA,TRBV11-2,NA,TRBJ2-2,CASSRDRYTGELFF,TGTGCCAGCAGCCGGGACCGATACACCGGGGAGCTGTTTTTT
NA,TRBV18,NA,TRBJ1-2,CASSPTGDTNYGYTF,TGTGCCAGCTCACCAACGGGTGATACTAACTATGGCTACACCTTC
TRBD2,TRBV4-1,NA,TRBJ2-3,CASSPSGTSGTLTDTQYF,TGCGCCAGCAGCCCTTCCGGGACTAGCGGTACCCTCACAGATACGCAGTATTTT
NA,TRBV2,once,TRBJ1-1,CASTLARGRVMNTEAFF,TGTGCCAGCACATTAGCAAGGGGGAGGGTGATGAACACTGAAGCTTTCTTT
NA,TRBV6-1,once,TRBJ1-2,CASSEERGHGFGYTF,TGTGCCAGCAGTGAGGAGCGTGGACACGGGTTTGGCTACACCTTC
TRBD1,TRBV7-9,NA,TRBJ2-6,CAVQGGEEVRGANVLTF,TGTGCCGTACAGGGGGGAGAAGAGGTCCGTGGGGCCAACGTCCTGACTTTC
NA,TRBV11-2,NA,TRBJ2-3,CASSLAVSATTDTQYF,TGTGCCAGCAGCTTAGCAGTCTCTGCTACCACAGATACGCAGTATTTT
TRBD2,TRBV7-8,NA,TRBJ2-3,CASSDRGGLAGSYTQYF,TGTGCCAGCAGCGATCGAGGTGGTCTAGCGGGGAGCTATACGCAGTATTTT
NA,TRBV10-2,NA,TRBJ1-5,CASSEYRGQPQHF,TGCGCCAGCAGTGAGTACCGGGGACAGCCCCAGCATTTT
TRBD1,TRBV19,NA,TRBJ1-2,CASSSTGAGNGYTF,TGTGCCAGTAGTTCAACAGGGGCCGGGAATGGCTACACCTTC
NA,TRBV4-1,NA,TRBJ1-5,CASSQVNRDRNQPQHF,TGCGCCAGCAGCCAAGTTAACAGGGATCGCAATCAGCCCCAGCATTTT
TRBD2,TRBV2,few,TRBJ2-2,CASRGAGALTGELFF,TGTGCCAGCAGGGGAGCGGGAGCGCTCACCGGGGAGCTGTTTTTT
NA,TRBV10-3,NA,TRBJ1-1,CAISESGGLNTEAFF,TGTGCCATCAGTGAGTCGGGGGGTTTGAACACTGAAGCTTTCTTT
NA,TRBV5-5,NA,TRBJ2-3,CASGNAFTDTQYF,TGTGCCAGCGGTAATGCATTCACAGATACGCAGTATTTT
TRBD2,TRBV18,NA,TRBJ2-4,CASSRAGWGENIQYF,TGTGCCAGCTCTCGAGCGGGATGGGGGGAAAACATTCAGTACTTC
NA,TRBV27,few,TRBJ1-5,CASSSGQPGQPQHF,TGTGCCAGCAGTTCAGGACAGCCCGGTCAGCCCCAGCATTTT
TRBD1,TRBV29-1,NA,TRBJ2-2,CSILSTGVNTGELFF,TGCAGCATACTCTCGACAGGGGTTAACACCGGGGAGCTGTTTTTT
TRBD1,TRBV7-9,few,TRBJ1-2,CASSPTRGQGYGYTF,TGTGCCAGCAGTCCCACCCGGGGACAGGGCTATGGCTACACCTTC
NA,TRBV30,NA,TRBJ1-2,CAWSESEVVYGYTF,TGTGCCTGGAGTGAGTCAGAGGTTGTCTATGGCTACACCTTC
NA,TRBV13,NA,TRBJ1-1,CASSQTDRTEAFF,TGTGCCAGCAGTCAAACAGATAGGACTGAAGCTTTCTTT
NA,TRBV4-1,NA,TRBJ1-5,CASSQDGTVNQPQHF,TGCGCCAGCAGCCAAGATGGAACAGTCAATCAGCCCCAGCATTTT
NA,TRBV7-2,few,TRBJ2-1,CASSPRGGYEQFF,TGTGCCAGCAGCCCCAGGGGCGGATATGAGCAGTTCTTC
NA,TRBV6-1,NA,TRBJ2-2,CASSLDPSTGELFF,TGTGCCAGCAGTTTGGACCCGTCCACCGGGGAGCTGTTTTTT
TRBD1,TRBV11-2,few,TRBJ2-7,CASRPLRRDRPYEQYF,TGTGCCAGCAGACCACTCAGAAGGGACAGGCCCTACGAGCAGTACTTC
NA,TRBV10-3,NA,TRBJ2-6,CAISESDAVSSGANVLTF,TGTGCCATCAGTGAGTCGGACGCCGTTTCCTCTGGGGCCAACGTCCTGACTTTC
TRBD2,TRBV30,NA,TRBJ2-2,CAWSVSRSGGPYTGELFF,TGTGCCTGGAGTGTATCCCGTAGCGGGGGGCCATACACCGGGGAGCTGTTTTTT
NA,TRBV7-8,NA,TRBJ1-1,CASSGGEIYANTEAFF,TGTGCCAGCAGCGGGGGCGAGATTTATGCGAACACTGAAGCTTTCTTT